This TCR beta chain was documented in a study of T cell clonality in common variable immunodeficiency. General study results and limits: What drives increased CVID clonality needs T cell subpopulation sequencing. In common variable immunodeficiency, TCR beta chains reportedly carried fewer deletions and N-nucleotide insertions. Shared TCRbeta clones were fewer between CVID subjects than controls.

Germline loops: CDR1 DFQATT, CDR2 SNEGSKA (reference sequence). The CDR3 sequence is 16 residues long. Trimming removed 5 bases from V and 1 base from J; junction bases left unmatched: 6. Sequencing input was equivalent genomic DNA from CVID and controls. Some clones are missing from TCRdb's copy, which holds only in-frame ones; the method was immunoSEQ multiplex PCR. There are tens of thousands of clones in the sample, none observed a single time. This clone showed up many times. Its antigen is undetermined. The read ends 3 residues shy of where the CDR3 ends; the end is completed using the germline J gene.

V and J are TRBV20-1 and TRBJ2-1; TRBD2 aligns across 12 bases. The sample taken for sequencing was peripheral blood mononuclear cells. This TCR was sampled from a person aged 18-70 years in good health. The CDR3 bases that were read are TGCAGTGCTTTGACTAGCGGGGGCTGGTCCTACAATGAG. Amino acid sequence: CSALTSGGWSYNE. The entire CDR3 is CSALTSGGWSYNEQFF.